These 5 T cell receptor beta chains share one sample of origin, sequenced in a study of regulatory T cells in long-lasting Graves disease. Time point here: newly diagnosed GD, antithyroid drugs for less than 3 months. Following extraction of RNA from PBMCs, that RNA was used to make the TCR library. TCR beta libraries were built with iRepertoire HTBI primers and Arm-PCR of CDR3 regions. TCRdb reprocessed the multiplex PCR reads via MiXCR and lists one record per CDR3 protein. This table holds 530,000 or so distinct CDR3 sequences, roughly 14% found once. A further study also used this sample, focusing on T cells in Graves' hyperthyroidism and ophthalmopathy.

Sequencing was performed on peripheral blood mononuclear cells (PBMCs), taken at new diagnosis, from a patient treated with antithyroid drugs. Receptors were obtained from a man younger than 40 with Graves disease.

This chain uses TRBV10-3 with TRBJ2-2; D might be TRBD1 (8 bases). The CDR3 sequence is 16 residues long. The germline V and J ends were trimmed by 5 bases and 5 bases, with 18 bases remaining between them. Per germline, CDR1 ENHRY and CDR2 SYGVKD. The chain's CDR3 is CAISPPGGGGTGELFF. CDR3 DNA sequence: TGTGCCATCAGTCCACCAGGGGGCGGGGGTACCGGGGAGCTGTTTTTT.

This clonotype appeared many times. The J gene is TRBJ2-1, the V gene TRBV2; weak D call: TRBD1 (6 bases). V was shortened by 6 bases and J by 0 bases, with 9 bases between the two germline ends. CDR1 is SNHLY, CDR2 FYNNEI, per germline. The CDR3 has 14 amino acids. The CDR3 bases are TGTGCCAGCAGGACAGGATTCTCCTACAATGAGCAGTTCTTC. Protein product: CASRTGFSYNEQFF.

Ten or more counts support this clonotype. Here the CDR3 DNA reads TGTGCCAGCAGACCCCAGGGGGCGAACACCGGGGAGCTGTTTTTT. Protein product: CASRPQGANTGELFF. The rearrangement links TRBV12-3 or TRBV12-4 to TRBJ2-2; 7 bases fit TRBD1. V shed 6 bases and J 0 bases; nucleotides not matched to a gene: 4. The CDR3 is 15 amino acids.

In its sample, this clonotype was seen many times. The CDR3 reads CSVESGSEQFF. The CDR3 nucleotides read TGCAGCGTTGAATCGGGTAGCGAGCAGTTCTTC. The V call is TRBV29-1, the J call TRBJ2-1; no definite D call. V was trimmed by 2 bases and J by 10 bases, leaving 9 bases between them. CDR1 SQVTM and CDR2 ANQGSEA come from the germline V gene. The CDR3 contains 11 residues.

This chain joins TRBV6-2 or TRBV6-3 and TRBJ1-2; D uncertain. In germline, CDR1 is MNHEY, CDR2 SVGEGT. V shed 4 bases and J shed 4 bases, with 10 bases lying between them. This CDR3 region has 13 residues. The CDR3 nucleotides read TGTGCCAGCAGTTCCGAAGGCCCCTATGGCTACACCTTC. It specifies CASSSEGPYGYTF.